A single sample is the source of the 16 T cell receptor beta chains below, sequenced in a study of technical replicates of blood from a few donors. Repertoires were generated with immunoSEQ multiplex PCR, while TCRdb's copy carries only in-frame clones and drops some. Of 50,000 to 70,000 clones in the sample, around nine tenths were seen once. Sequencing was performed on PBMCs. The receptors here all came from a human donor in good health. Some clones in this sample may be carry-over from other donors' samples.

V usage is TRBV7-3 and J usage is TRBJ1-3, with D tentatively TRBD1 (5 bases). V was pared by 0 bases and J by 16 bases, with 22 bases between. This CDR3 is built from 15 residues. Looked up from germline, CDR1 is SGHTA and CDR2 is FQGTGA. Written as DNA, the CDR3 is TGTGCCAGCAGCTTAACTGGCGGTCAGGGCACACCTCTCTATTTT. It yields the protein CASSLTGGQGTPLYF. The full variable domain, in which reference TRBV7-3 and TRBJ1-3 provide the parts outside the CDR3, is GAGVSQTPSNKVTEKGKYVELRCDPISGHTALYWYRQSLGQGPEFLIYFQGTGAADDSGLPNDRFFAVRPEGSVSTLKIQRTERGDSAVYLCASSLTGGQGTPLYFGEGSWLTVV.

The J gene is TRBJ1-4, the V gene TRBV7-8, with D possibly TRBD1 on 6 matching bases. The CDR3 totals 16 residues. Trimming took 0 bases from V and 6 from J, leaving 14 bases between them. The germline V gene has CDR1 SGHVS and CDR2 FQNEAQ. DNA for the CDR3: TGTGCCAGCAGCTTAGCTGGGAGGGGGGGATATGAAAAACTGTTTTTT. This translates into CASSLAGRGGYEKLFF.

This clone was detected only once. The chain links TRBV7-9 to TRBJ1-4; 8 nucleotides align to TRBD1. CDR1 SEHNR and CDR2 FQNEAQ come from the germline V gene (reference sequence). Losses at the gene ends were 5 bases for V and 7 bases for J; bases not matched to a gene: 9. This CDR3 region has 15 residues. CDR3 loop: CASSHRLQGGEKLFF. Here the CDR3 DNA reads TGTGCCAGCAGCCATCGGCTACAGGGGGGTGAAAAACTGTTTTTT.

The chain combines TRBV7-3 with TRBJ2-1; D not certain. V shed 5 bases and J shed 15 bases, with 17 bases lying between them. CDR1 is SGHTA, CDR2 FQGTGA, per germline. The length of the CDR3 is 12 residues. The CDR3: CASSPSRNLLFF. The CDR3 nucleotides are TGTGCCAGCAGCCCGAGTCGAAACCTACTGTTCTTC.

This clone was seen a single time. The V and J genes are TRBV4-1 and TRBJ2-1, with D unresolved. This CDR3 spans 13 amino acids. With 4 bases removed from V and 8 bases from J, the gap between germline ends came to 12 bases. From germline, CDR1 is MGHRA and CDR2 YSYEKL. The CDR3 loop is CASSPTIVHEQFF. In nucleotides, the CDR3 is TGCGCCAGCAGCCCAACTATCGTCCATGAGCAGTTCTTC.

The rearrangement joins TRBV5-1 to TRBJ2-7, with D possibly matching TRBD1 (5 bases). From germline, CDR1 is SGHRS and CDR2 YFSETQ. This CDR3 region has 14 residues. Trimming cost V 2 bases and J 5 bases, with 14 bases left between them. The CDR3 protein is CASSFGARDNEQYF. CDR3 sequence (DNA): TGCGCCAGCAGCTTTGGGGCAAGGGATAACGAGCAGTACTTC.

The V call is TRBV18, the J call TRBJ2-3; 8 nucleotides align to TRBD2. With V trimmed by 2 bases and J by 4 bases, 8 bases remained unmatched. Looked up from germline, CDR1 is KGHSH and CDR2 is LQKENI. The CDR3 has 16 residues. This chain's CDR3 is CASSPSRGGPPDTQYF. CDR3 nucleotides: TGTGCCAGCTCACCATCTCGGGGGGGCCCGCCAGATACGCAGTATTTT.

The chain carries TRBV18 and TRBJ2-7, with TRBD2 as a possible D gene (5 bases). This CDR3 comprises 13 residues. Trimming pared 0 bases from V and 5 bases from J, leaving 8 bases between. Looked up from germline, CDR1 is KGHSH and CDR2 is LQKENI. CDR3 region: CASSPPAADEQYF. CDR3 in DNA: TGTGCCAGCTCACCACCAGCGGCGGACGAGCAGTACTTC. The full variable domain, its missing parts supplied by reference TRBV18 and TRBJ2-7, is NAGVMQNPRHLVRRRGQEARLRCSPMKGHSHVYWYRQLPEEGLKFMVYLQKENIIDESGMPKERFSAEFPKEGPSILRIQQVVRGDSAAYFCASSPPAADEQYFGPGTRLTVT.

This clone has just a few counts. This chain joins TRBV30 and TRBJ1-1; D gene ambiguous. From germline, CDR1 is GTSNPN and CDR2 SVGIG (reference sequence). CDR3 size: 14 residues. The ends were cut back, 4 bases at V and 0 bases at J, with 12 bases in the middle. The CDR3 sequence: CAWTSDSMNTEAFF. CDR3 DNA: TGTGCCTGGACTTCGGACTCCATGAACACTGAAGCTTTCTTT.

This chain joins TRBV7-6 and TRBJ2-3; 7 bases map to TRBD2. This CDR3 comprises 17 residues. In germline, CDR1 is SGHVS, CDR2 FNYEAQ. The J segment lost 2 bases and the V segment lost 5 bases, leaving 13 bases of the junction unmatched. This CDR3 is CASSQAASGRFTDTQYF. CDR3 in DNA: TGTGCCAGCAGCCAGGCCGCTAGCGGCCGTTTCACAGATACGCAGTATTTT.

CDR3 DNA sequence: TGTGCCAGCAGTTACGCGGGAGTGGCCTACGAGCAGTACTTC. Amino acid sequence: CASSYAGVAYEQYF. The rearrangement uses TRBV6-5 and TRBJ2-7; 7 bases are shared with TRBD2. The CDR3 consists of 14 residues. Germline V lookup: CDR1 MNHEY, CDR2 SVGAGI. With 2 bases clipped from V and 2 bases from J, the junction kept 3 bases outside the gene matches.

This clone is a singleton in its sample. V and J are TRBV4-1 and TRBJ2-4; TRBD2 is a possible D gene (5 bases). The CDR3 covers 15 residues. Trimming cost V 0 bases and J 5 bases, with 11 bases left between them. Germline assignment: CDR1 MGHRA and CDR2 YSYEKL. The CDR3 reads CASSQDPSGQNIQYF. CDR3 in DNA: TGCGCCAGCAGCCAAGATCCGAGCGGACAAAACATTCAGTACTTC.

This clone occurred a few times. V gene TRBV12-5 combines with J gene TRBJ1-1; TRBD1 aligns across 12 bases. This CDR3 is 14 amino acids long. The junction had 0 bases not matched to a gene; V was cut back by 5 bases and J by 2 bases. In germline, CDR1 is LGHNT, CDR2 FRNRAP. The CDR3 here is CASGGTGGNTEAFF. Written as DNA, the CDR3 is TGTGCTAGTGGTGGGACAGGGGGCAACACTGAAGCTTTCTTT.

The chain carries TRBV10-3 and TRBJ2-3, with 7 nucleotides matching TRBD2. This CDR3 is built from 15 residues. The germline gives CDR1 ENHRY, CDR2 SYGVKD. V shed 3 bases, J shed 0 bases, and the junction held 3 bases outside the gene matches. The CDR3, as DNA: TGTGCCATCAGTGACCTAGCGGAGAGCACAGATACGCAGTATTTT. Translated, it gives CAISDLAESTDTQYF.

This clone was counted once. J is TRBJ1-1 and V is TRBV19; D is perhaps TRBD1 (5 bases). Germline V gene sequence: CDR1 LNHDA, CDR2 SQIVND (reference sequence). The CDR3 is made up of 14 amino acids. The V and J ends lost 5 bases and 4 bases respectively, with 14 bases between them. CDR3 coding DNA: TGTGCCAGTAGTTTTCAGGGTGTTGTCACTGAAGCTTTCTTT. It encodes CASSFQGVVTEAFF.

The rearrangement uses TRBV5-1 and TRBJ1-3, with D possibly being TRBD1 (6 bases). This CDR3 comprises 14 residues. Germline V CDR1 and CDR2: SGHRS, YFSETQ. Trimming shortened V by 5 bases and J by 5 bases, and 14 bases separated the two germline ends. The CDR3 DNA is TGCGCCAGCAGATCCGACAGGAGTCGAAACACCATATATTTT. This sequence encodes CASRSDRSRNTIYF.